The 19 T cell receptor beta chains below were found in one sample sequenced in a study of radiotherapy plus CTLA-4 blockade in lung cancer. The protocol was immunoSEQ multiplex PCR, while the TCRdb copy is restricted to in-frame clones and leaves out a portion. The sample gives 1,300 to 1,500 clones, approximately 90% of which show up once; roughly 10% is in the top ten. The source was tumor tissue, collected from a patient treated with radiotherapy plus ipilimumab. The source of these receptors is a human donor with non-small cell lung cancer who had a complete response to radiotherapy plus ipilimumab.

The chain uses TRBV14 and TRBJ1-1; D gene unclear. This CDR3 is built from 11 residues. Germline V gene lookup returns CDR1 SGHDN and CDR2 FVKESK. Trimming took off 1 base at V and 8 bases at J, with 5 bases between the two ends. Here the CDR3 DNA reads TGTGCCAGCAGCCAAGTAGGCGAAGCTTTCTTT. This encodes CASSQVGEAFF.

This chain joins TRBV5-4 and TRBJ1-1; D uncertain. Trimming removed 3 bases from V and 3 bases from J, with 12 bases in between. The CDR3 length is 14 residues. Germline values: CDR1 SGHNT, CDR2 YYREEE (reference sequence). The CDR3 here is CASSSPRRDTEAFF. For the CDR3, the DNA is TGTGCCAGCAGCTCCCCGAGGAGAGACACTGAAGCTTTCTTT.

As DNA, the CDR3 is TGTGCCTGGACCAGGACTGCCAACGCGAACACCGGGGAGCTGTTTTTT. Amino acids: CAWTRTANANTGELFF. V is TRBV30 and J is TRBJ2-2; D is perhaps TRBD2 (5 bases). With 4 bases removed from V and 0 bases from J, the gap between germline ends came to 15 bases. Germline loops: CDR1 GTSNPN, CDR2 SVGIG (reference sequence). CDR3 length equals 16 residues.

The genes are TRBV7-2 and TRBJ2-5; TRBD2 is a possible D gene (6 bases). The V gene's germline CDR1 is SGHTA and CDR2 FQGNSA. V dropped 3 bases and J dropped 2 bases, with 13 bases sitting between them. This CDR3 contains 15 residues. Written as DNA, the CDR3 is TGTGCCAGCAGCTTGGGACTCGGCCTTCAAGAGACCCAGTACTTC. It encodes CASSLGLGLQETQYF.

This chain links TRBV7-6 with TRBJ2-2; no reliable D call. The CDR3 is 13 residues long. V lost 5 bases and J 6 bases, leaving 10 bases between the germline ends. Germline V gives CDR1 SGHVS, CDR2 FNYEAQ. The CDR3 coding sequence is TGTGCCAGCAGCCCAGATTGGTCCGGGGAGCTGTTTTTT. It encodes CASSPDWSGELFF. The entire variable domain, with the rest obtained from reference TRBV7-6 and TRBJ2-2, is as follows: GAGVSQSPRYKVTKRGQDVALRCDPISGHVSLYWYRQALGQGPEFLTYFNYEAQQDKSGLPNDRFSAERPEGSISTLTIQRTEQRDSAMYRCASSPDWSGELFFGEGSRLTVL.

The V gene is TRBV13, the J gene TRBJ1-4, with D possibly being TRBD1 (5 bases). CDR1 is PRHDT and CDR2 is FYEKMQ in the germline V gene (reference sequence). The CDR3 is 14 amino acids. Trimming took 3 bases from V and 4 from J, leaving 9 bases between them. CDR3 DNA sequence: TGTGCCAGCAGCTTTCGACAGTATAATGAAAAACTGTTTTTT. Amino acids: CASSFRQYNEKLFF.

CDR3 DNA: TGTGCCAGCAGCTTAGCAGGGGGGGATACTGAAGCTTTCTTT. This sequence encodes CASSLAGGDTEAFF. The chain has TRBV11-2 and TRBJ1-1, with 7 bases that match TRBD1. The germline gives CDR1 SGHAT, CDR2 FQNNGV. This CDR3 contains 14 residues. Trimming at V came to 1 base and at J to 5 bases, leaving 4 bases not matched to a gene.

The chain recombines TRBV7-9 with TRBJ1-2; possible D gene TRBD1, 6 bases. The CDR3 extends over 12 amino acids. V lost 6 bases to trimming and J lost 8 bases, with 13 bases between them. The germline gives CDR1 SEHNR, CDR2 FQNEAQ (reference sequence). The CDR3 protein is CASRGTGLGYTF. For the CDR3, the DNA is TGTGCCAGCAGGGGCACAGGGTTAGGCTACACCTTC. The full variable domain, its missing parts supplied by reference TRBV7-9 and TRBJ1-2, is DTGVSQNPRHKITKRGQNVTFRCDPISEHNRLYWYRQTLGQGPEFLTYFQNEAQLEKSRLLSDRFSAERPKGSFSTLEIQRTEQGDSAMYLCASRGTGLGYTFGSGTRLTVV.

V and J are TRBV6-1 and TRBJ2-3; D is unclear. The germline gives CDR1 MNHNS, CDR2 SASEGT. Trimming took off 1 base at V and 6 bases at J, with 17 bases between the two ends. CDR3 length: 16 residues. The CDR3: CASSEGWGTPADTQYF. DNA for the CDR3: TGTGCCAGCAGTGAAGGCTGGGGAACACCGGCGGATACGCAGTATTTT.

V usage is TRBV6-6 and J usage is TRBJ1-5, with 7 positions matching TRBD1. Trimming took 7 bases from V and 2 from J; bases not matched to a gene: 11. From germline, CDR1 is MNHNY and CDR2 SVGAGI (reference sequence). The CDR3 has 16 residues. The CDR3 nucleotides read TGTGCCAGCACCACACAACAGGGGTTAGGCAATCAGCCCCAGCATTTT. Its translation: CASTTQQGLGNQPQHF.

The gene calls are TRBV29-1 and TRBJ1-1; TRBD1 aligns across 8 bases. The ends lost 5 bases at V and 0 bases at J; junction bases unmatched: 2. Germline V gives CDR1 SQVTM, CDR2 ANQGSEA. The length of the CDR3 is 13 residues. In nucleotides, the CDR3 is TGCAGCGTTAAGGGACAGGTGAACACTGAAGCTTTCTTT. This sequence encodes CSVKGQVNTEAFF. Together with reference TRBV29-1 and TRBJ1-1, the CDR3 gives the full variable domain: SAVISQKPSRDICQRGTSLTIQCQVDSQVTMMFWYRQQPGQSLTLIATANQGSEATYESGFVIDKFPISRPNLTFSTLTVSNMSPEDSSIYLCSVKGQVNTEAFFGQGTRLTVV.

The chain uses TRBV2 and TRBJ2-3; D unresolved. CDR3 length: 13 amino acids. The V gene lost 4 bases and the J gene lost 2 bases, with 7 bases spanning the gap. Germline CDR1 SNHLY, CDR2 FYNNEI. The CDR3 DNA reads TGTGCCAGCAGTGTCAGGCTCACAGATACGCAGTATTTT. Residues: CASSVRLTDTQYF.

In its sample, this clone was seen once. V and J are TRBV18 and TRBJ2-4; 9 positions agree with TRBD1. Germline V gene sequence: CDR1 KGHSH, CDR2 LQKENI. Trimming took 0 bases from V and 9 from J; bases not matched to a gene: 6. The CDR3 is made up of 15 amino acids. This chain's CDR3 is CASSPPGDREGIQYF. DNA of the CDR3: TGTGCCAGCTCACCACCGGGGGACAGGGAGGGCATTCAGTACTTC.

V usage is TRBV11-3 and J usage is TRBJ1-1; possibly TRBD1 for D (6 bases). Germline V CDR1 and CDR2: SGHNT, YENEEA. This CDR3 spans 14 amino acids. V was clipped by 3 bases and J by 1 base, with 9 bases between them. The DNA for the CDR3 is TGTGCCAGCAGCTTTTCGGGACAGAACACTGAAGCTTTCTTT. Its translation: CASSFSGQNTEAFF.

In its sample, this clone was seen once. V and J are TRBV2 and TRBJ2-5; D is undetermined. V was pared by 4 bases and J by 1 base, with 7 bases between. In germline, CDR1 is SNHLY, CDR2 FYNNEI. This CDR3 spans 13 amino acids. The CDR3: CASSVALQETQYF. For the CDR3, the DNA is TGTGCCAGCAGTGTGGCACTCCAAGAGACCCAGTACTTC.

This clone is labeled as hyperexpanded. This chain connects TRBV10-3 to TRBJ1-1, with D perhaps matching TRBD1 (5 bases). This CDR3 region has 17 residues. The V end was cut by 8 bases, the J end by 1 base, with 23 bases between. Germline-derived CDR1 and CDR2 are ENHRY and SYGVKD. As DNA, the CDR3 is TGTGCCATCCTAGCGGACGGGGCCTTGAGGGAGAACACTGAAGCTTTCTTT. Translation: CAILADGALRENTEAFF.

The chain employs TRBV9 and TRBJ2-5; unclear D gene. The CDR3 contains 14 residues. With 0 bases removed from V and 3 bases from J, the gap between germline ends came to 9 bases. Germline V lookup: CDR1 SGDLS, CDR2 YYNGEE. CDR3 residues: CASSVGQPKETQYF. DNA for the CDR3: TGTGCCAGCAGCGTAGGGCAGCCGAAAGAGACCCAGTACTTC.

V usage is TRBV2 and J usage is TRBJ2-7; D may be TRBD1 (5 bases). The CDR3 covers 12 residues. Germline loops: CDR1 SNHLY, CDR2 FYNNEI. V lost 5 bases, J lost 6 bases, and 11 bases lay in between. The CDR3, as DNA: TGTGCCAGCAGTCCACAGGCTTTCGAGCAGTACTTC. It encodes CASSPQAFEQYF.

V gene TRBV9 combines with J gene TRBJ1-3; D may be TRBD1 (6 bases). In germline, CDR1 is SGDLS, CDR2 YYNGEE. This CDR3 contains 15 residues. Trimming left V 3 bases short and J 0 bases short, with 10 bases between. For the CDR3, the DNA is TGTGCCAGCAGCGACGGACAGACCTCTGGAAACACCATATATTTT. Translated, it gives CASSDGQTSGNTIYF.